Sequencing of this T cell receptor beta chain was carried out in a study of T cells in localized non-small cell lung cancer. The study's findings and limits: Uninvolved adjacent lung had higher T cell clonality than tumor and all other tissues. Heterogeneity is still possible, as just one tumor region was sequenced.

This clone is classed as medium-sized. Its antigen remains unidentified. The germline V gene encodes CDR1 SGDLS and CDR2 YYNGEE. V gave up 3 bases and J gave up 10 bases; unmatched junction bases: 10. The CDR3 spans 16 residues. Assay: immunoSEQ multiplex PCR; the TCRdb copy retains only in-frame clones and omits some. This sample has 20,000 to 30,000 clones, with approximately 86% found just once. Sequenced here: peripheral blood, sampled before any cancer treatment. The TCR comes from an older female donor with stage I lung adenocarcinoma. The chain is built from TRBV9 and TRBJ2-1, with 13 bases aligning to TRBD2. CDR3 sequence reads: CASSAQNGLAGEEQFF. The CDR3 DNA reads TGTGCCAGCAGCGCACAGAACGGACTAGCGGGAGAAGAGCAGTTCTTC.